Each of the 26 T cell receptor beta chains below was sequenced from the same sample in a study of cytomegalovirus exposure and HLA in healthy donors. PCR used 60 Vbeta primers and 13 Jbeta primers. Only in-frame clones appear in the TCRdb table, and some are missing; sequencing was by immunoSEQ multiplex PCR. The sample includes 120,000 to 150,000 clones, roughly 78% of them seen just once. The sample comprised PBMCs. These TCRs come from a man aged 35 to 55 in good health and CMV-seropositive.

The V call is TRBV7-8, the J call TRBJ1-1; 8 bases align to TRBD1. From germline, CDR1 is SGHVS and CDR2 FQNEAQ. The ends lost 5 bases at V and 4 bases at J; junction bases unmatched: 3. The CDR3 loop spans 13 amino acids. The CDR3 DNA sequence: TGTGCCAGCAGCCTAACAGGGGGCACTGAAGCTTTCTTT. Amino acid sequence: CASSLTGGTEAFF.

This clone was found a few times. The chain has TRBV6-5 and TRBJ1-1, with 7 bases matching TRBD1. The ends lost 7 bases at V and 12 bases at J; junction bases unmatched: 11. Germline loops: CDR1 MNHEY, CDR2 SVGAGI. The CDR3 totals 12 residues. The CDR3 is CASKKGALGPFF. CDR3 nucleotides: TGTGCCAGCAAGAAGGGGGCCCTGGGGCCTTTCTTT.

The table lists this clone with a count of one. This chain joins TRBV10-3 and TRBJ2-1; 8 bases map to TRBD2. Germline CDR1 is ENHRY and CDR2 is SYGVKD. This CDR3 is 14 amino acids long. V gave up 3 bases and J gave up 5 bases; unmatched junction bases: 3. CDR3 loop: CAISELAVNNEQFF. The CDR3 nucleotides read TGTGCCATCAGTGAACTAGCGGTAAACAATGAGCAGTTCTTC.

V is TRBV5-1 and J is TRBJ2-5; 7 positions match TRBD1. The CDR3 contains 14 residues. Unmatched junction bases numbered 3, after V lost 4 bases and J lost 0 bases. In germline, CDR1 is SGHRS, CDR2 YFSETQ. CDR3 sequence reads: CASSTGQDQETQYF. The CDR3 coding sequence is TGCGCCAGCAGCACCGGACAGGACCAAGAGACCCAGTACTTC.

On this clone itself: This specimen includes other DNA sequences encoding the same CDR3. The rearrangement joins TRBV30 to TRBJ1-4; no clear D. CDR3 length: 12 amino acids. V dropped 3 bases and J dropped 5 bases, with 7 bases sitting between them. Germline CDR1 reads GTSNPN; CDR2 reads SVGIG (reference sequence). In DNA, the CDR3 is TGTGCCTGGAGCGCGGGGAATGAAAAACTGTTTTTT. Translation gives CAWSAGNEKLFF.

The V call is TRBV5-1, the J call TRBJ2-1, with 9 bases fitting TRBD2. Trimming took 4 bases from V and 3 from J; bases not matched to a gene: 8. The CDR3 consists of 16 residues. The V gene's germline CDR1 is SGHRS and CDR2 YFSETQ. Here the CDR3 reads CASSTEGLAFYNEQFF. The CDR3 DNA sequence: TGCGCCAGCAGCACCGAGGGACTAGCTTTCTACAATGAGCAGTTCTTC.

The chain combines TRBV5-6 with TRBJ2-3; 11 bases are a match to TRBD2. V shed 2 bases, J shed 2 bases, and the junction held 13 bases outside the gene matches. Germline loops: CDR1 SGHDT, CDR2 YYEEEE. The CDR3 is 19 amino acids. CDR3 DNA sequence: TGTGCCAGCAGCTTAACTAGCGGGAGATTTGGGGGACACACAGATACGCAGTATTTT. Encoded protein: CASSLTSGRFGGHTDTQYF.

This chain joins TRBV2 and TRBJ1-5, with D hard to call. CDR3 length: 13 residues. The germline V and J ends were trimmed by 11 bases and 0 bases, with 11 bases remaining between them. Germline CDR1 and CDR2: SNHLY and FYNNEI. CDR3 sequence (DNA): TGTGCCTCCGACCGGGGTAGCAATCAGCCCCAGCATTTT. Translated: CASDRGSNQPQHF.

With regard to this clone: An end of the junction does not agree with germline; a read error may underlie this. Other DNA sequences in the same sample also yield this CDR3. The rearrangement joins TRBV11-3 to TRBJ2-3; 15 bases are shared with TRBD2. Looked up from germline, CDR1 is SGHNT and CDR2 is YENEEA. This CDR3 has 17 residues. The chain's CDR3 is CASSVGTSGRSTDTQYF. CDR3 DNA sequence: TGTGCCAGCAGCGTCGGGACTAGCGGGAGGAGCACGGATACGCAGTATTTT.

The chain couples TRBV28 to TRBJ2-5; 11 nucleotides line up with TRBD2. The CDR3 is 17 amino acids. CDR1 and CDR2 from the germline V gene are MDHEN and SYDVKM. J lost 3 bases, V lost 2 bases, and 8 bases had no gene match. The CDR3 DNA follows: TGTGCCAGCAGTTTAGAGCTCGGGACTAGCGGAGAAGAGACCCAGTACTTC. It translates to CASSLELGTSGEETQYF.

The chain couples TRBV29-1 to TRBJ2-3, with D perhaps matching TRBD1 (5 bases). V was trimmed by 6 bases and J by 2 bases, leaving 15 bases between them. The CDR3 is 14 residues long. Germline CDR1 is SQVTM and CDR2 is ANQGSEA. DNA for the CDR3: TGCAGCGTGGACAAGACAGTTTACACAGATACGCAGTATTTT. Its translation: CSVDKTVYTDTQYF.

Turning to this clone: One junction end does not reproduce the germline sequence, and a read error may be involved. The gene calls are TRBV2 and TRBJ2-7, with 9 bases lining up with TRBD1. Germline V gene sequence: CDR1 SNHLY, CDR2 FYNNEI. The CDR3 runs 14 residues. DNA for the CDR3: TGTGCCAGCTCTAGGACAGGGGTCTCCTACGCGCAGTACTTC. Encoded protein: CASSRTGVSYAQYF.

This clone has only a few counts. The chain uses TRBV10-2 and TRBJ1-2; 9 bases agree with TRBD1. Trimming cost V 8 bases and J 6 bases; bases outside gene matches: 4. CDR1 and CDR2 from the germline V gene are WSHSY and SAAADI. This CDR3 region has 12 residues. The CDR3 sequence: CASQGDRDGYTF. CDR3 sequence (DNA): TGCGCCAGCCAAGGGGACAGGGATGGCTACACCTTC.

This sequence joins TRBV7-2 and TRBJ2-2; possible D gene TRBD2, 5 bases. V lost 0 bases, J lost 4 bases, and 6 bases lay in between. CDR3 length: 14 residues. Germline CDR1 and CDR2: SGHTA and FQGNSA. This CDR3 is CASSLARGTGELFF. The CDR3 nucleotides read TGTGCCAGCAGCTTAGCACGGGGCACCGGGGAGCTGTTTTTT.

This chain connects TRBV4-1 to TRBJ2-2; 7 positions match TRBD2. The CDR3 is 15 residues long. Per the germline V gene, CDR1 is MGHRA and CDR2 is YSYEKL. Trimming at V came to 1 base and at J to 8 bases, leaving 7 bases not matched to a gene. CDR3: CASSQVALAVGELFF. CDR3 bases: TGCGCCAGCAGCCAAGTGGCGCTAGCGGTGGGGGAGCTGTTTTTT.

This chain links TRBV18 with TRBJ2-7; 7 bases are a match to TRBD2. Per the germline V gene, CDR1 is KGHSH and CDR2 is LQKENI. CDR3 size: 15 residues. V gave up 4 bases and J gave up 0 bases; unmatched junction bases: 6. CDR3 sequence: CASSLTSENSYEQYF. The CDR3 DNA sequence: TGTGCCAGCTCACTTACTAGCGAGAACTCCTACGAGCAGTACTTC.

This sequence joins TRBV7-2 and TRBJ2-4; possibly TRBD2 for D (7 bases). The CDR3 runs to 18 residues. V lost 1 base and J 1 base, leaving 17 bases between the germline ends. Germline-derived CDR1 and CDR2 are SGHTA and FQGNSA. The CDR3 coding sequence is TGTGCCAGCAGCTTAGAGGGGGGGACGAAGACTGCCAAAAACATTCAGTACTTC. Residues: CASSLEGGTKTAKNIQYF. Complete variable domain (other parts from reference TRBV7-2 and TRBJ2-4): GAGVSQSPSNKVTEKGKDVELRCDPISGHTALYWYRQSLGQGLEFLIYFQGNSAPDKSGLPSDRFSAERTGGSVSTLTIQRTQQEDSAVYLCASSLEGGTKTAKNIQYFGAGTRLSVL.

This clone was observed a few times. The genes are TRBV7-6 and TRBJ2-5; D perhaps matches TRBD1 (5 bases). Per germline, CDR1 SGHVS and CDR2 FNYEAQ. CDR3 size: 14 residues. V was trimmed by 3 bases and J by 1 base, leaving 9 bases between them. This CDR3 reads CASSFGAIQETQYF. The CDR3 bases are TGTGCCAGCAGCTTTGGGGCAATCCAAGAGACCCAGTACTTC.

The chain combines TRBV28 with TRBJ1-1; the D gene is possibly TRBD1 (6 bases). V gave up 7 bases and J gave up 4 bases, with 16 bases separating them. The length of the CDR3 is 14 residues. Germline CDR1 reads MDHEN; CDR2 reads SYDVKM. As DNA, the CDR3 is TGTGCCAGCAACAGGGCCCGTATCACCACTGAAGCTTTCTTT. Encoded protein: CASNRARITTEAFF. The full variable domain, its missing parts supplied by reference TRBV28 and TRBJ1-1, is DVKVTQSSRYLVKRTGEKVFLECVQDMDHENMFWYRQDPGLGLRLIYFSYDVKMKEKGDIPEGYSVSREKKERFSLILESASTNQTSMYLCASNRARITTEAFFGQGTRLTVV.

V usage is TRBV5-1 and J usage is TRBJ2-7, with 7 nucleotides matching TRBD1. The germline CDR1 and CDR2 sequences are SGHRS and YFSETQ. V was clipped by 4 bases and J by 3 bases; unmatched bases: 16. CDR3 size: 17 residues. CDR3 nucleotides: TGCGCCAGCAGCCAAATGACGACAGGGTCCCACTTCTACGAGCAGTACTTC. Translating gives CASSQMTTGSHFYEQYF.

V is TRBV9 and J is TRBJ2-2, with 12 bases that match TRBD2. V lost 3 bases, J lost 5 bases, and 8 bases stayed unmatched. The germline gives CDR1 SGDLS, CDR2 YYNGEE. There are 17 residues in the CDR3. CDR3 nucleotides: TGTGCCAGCAGCGCAACCACCGGGACTAGCGGGACCGGGGAGCTGTTTTTT. Residues: CASSATTGTSGTGELFF.

This chain connects TRBV12-2 to TRBJ2-4; the table gives TRBD2 as D, unverified against the DNA. TRBV12-2 is recorded as a pseudogene. CDR3 size: 11 residues. This CDR3 reads CANSPPRIQYF. The CDR3 DNA sequence: TGTGCAAACTCGCCACCACGCATTCAGTACTTC.

The chain joins TRBV6-5 to TRBJ2-2; 8 nucleotides line up with TRBD1. The V gene end was trimmed by 4 bases and the J gene end by 1 base; junction bases not matched to a gene: 5. CDR1 is MNHEY and CDR2 is SVGAGI in the germline V gene. The CDR3 loop spans 16 amino acids. The CDR3 spells CASSSSGTGNTGELFF. The CDR3 DNA follows: TGTGCCAGCAGTTCCTCCGGGACAGGGAACACCGGGGAGCTGTTTTTT.

The chain carries TRBV27 and TRBJ2-2; 9 nucleotides match TRBD1. The junction had 2 bases not matched to a gene; V was cut back by 3 bases and J by 0 bases. The CDR3 contains 16 residues. Looked up from germline, CDR1 is MNHEY and CDR2 is SMNVEV (reference sequence). DNA of the CDR3: TGTGCCAGCAGTTTTAACAGGGGGCCGAACACCGGGGAGCTGTTTTTT. Translated, it gives CASSFNRGPNTGELFF.

Only a few counts were recorded for this clone. The chain joins TRBV9 to TRBJ1-3; 7 bases fit TRBD1. The J segment lost 0 bases and the V segment lost 1 base, leaving 4 bases of the junction unmatched. This CDR3 is 16 amino acids long. CDR1 is SGDLS and CDR2 is YYNGEE in the germline V gene. In DNA form, the CDR3 reads TGTGCCAGCAGCGTAACAGGGGCAGGCTCTGGAAACACCATATATTTT. This gives the protein CASSVTGAGSGNTIYF.

The chain recombines TRBV29-1 with TRBJ1-2, with 7 bases matching TRBD1. The CDR3 contains 14 residues. Germline-derived CDR1 and CDR2 are SQVTM and ANQGSEA. Trimming took 2 bases from V and 2 from J; bases not matched to a gene: 5. CDR3 loop: CSVESPGQNYGYTF. The CDR3 nucleotides are TGCAGCGTTGAATCCCCGGGACAGAACTATGGCTACACCTTC. Looking up the rest from reference TRBV29-1 and TRBJ1-2 gives the full variable domain: SAVISQKPSRDICQRGTSLTIQCQVDSQVTMMFWYRQQPGQSLTLIATANQGSEATYESGFVIDKFPISRPNLTFSTLTVSNMSPEDSSIYLCSVESPGQNYGYTFGSGTRLTVV.